This T cell receptor (beta chain) originates from a study of shared clonotypes between healthy human individuals. Profiled with immunoSEQ multiplex PCR; TCRdb holds only in-frame clones, not every one. Among a few million clones listed, 85% to 95% were seen once. The junction had 14 bases not matched to a gene; V was cut back by 4 bases and J by 1 base. This CDR3 has 19 amino acids. In germline, CDR1 is SGHKS, CDR2 YYEKEE (reference sequence). The chain employs TRBV5-5 and TRBJ1-1, with 12 bases aligning to TRBD1. Sequences were obtained from naive CD4+ T cells sorted from blood. Subset: CD45RA+ positively selected. This TCR derives from a man between 18 and 29 years old in good health. The CDR3 spells CASSPLGGTGGGWNTEAFF. CDR3 sequence (DNA): TGTGCCAGCAGCCCTCTTGGCGGGACAGGGGGCGGTTGGAACACTGAAGCTTTCTTT.